These 7 T cell receptor beta chains were all obtained from the same sample, sequenced in a study of blood T cells in healthy people across ages (dated by TCRdb to 2013 to 2016). The library was made by 5' RACE. Sequenced using an Illumina HiSeq 2500. A second PCR of roughly 7 to 11 cycles was performed with a sample-barcoded 5' primer and a J-beta primer mix. In-frame beta chains were kept once TCRdb had trimmed the public reads at Q25 with fastp and called clones with MiXCR. Each record represents a unique CDR3 protein, reported with the most common genes and DNA among its rows. The sample table holds 870,000 or so distinct CDR3 sequences, of which around 28% were seen once. The ten top clones hold roughly a sixth of the sample. Sequencing was done on a sample of blood. The source is a woman of 80 years or more in good health.

This clonotype has only one observation. V and J are TRBV19 and TRBJ1-1; D gene uncertain. Trimming left V 8 bases short and J 6 bases short, with 13 bases between. The length of the CDR3 is 12 residues. CDR1 LNHDA and CDR2 SQIVND come from the germline V gene (reference sequence). The CDR3 loop reads CASFTKRAEAFF. For the CDR3, the DNA is TGTGCCAGTTTCACCAAGAGGGCTGAAGCTTTCTTT.

This clonotype was seen a few times. A much more abundant neighbour one base away suggests this may be a read error. The chain combines TRBV5-1 with TRBJ2-1, with D possibly being TRBD1 or TRBD2 (5 bases each). The J call may be mistaken, given a closer DNA end match to TRBJ2-7. The CDR3 spans 15 residues. CDR1 and CDR2 (germline): SGHRS, YFSETQ. CDR3 residues: CASSSTGTQYNEQYF. As DNA, the CDR3 is TGCGCCAGCAGCTCAACGGGGACCCAATACAATGAGCAGTACTTC.

The J gene is TRBJ2-1, the V gene TRBV9; perhaps D is TRBD1 or TRBD2 (5 bases each). The CDR3 loop spans 15 amino acids. Per germline, CDR1 SGDLS and CDR2 YYNGEE. Trimming took off 0 bases at V and 5 bases at J, with 12 bases between the two ends. Here the CDR3 reads CASSVVEGPNNEQFF. The CDR3 bases are TGTGCCAGCAGCGTAGTAGAGGGGCCGAACAATGAGCAGTTCTTC. The whole variable domain, remainder taken from reference TRBV9 and TRBJ2-1, is DSGVTQTPKHLITATGQRVTLRCSPRSGDLSVYWYQQSLDQGLQFLIQYYNGEERAKGNILERFSAQQFPDLHSELNLSSLELGDSALYFCASSVVEGPNNEQFFGPGTRLTVL.

The V and J genes are TRBV11-2 and TRBJ2-4; D may correspond to TRBD1 or TRBD2 (5 bases each). The end of the DNA is better explained by TRBJ2-7, so the J call may be wrong. CDR3 size: 14 residues. The germline CDR1 and CDR2 sequences are SGHAT and FQNNGV. The CDR3 here is CASSSRLGPYEQYF. CDR3 DNA: TGTGCCAGCAGCTCGAGGCTGGGACCCTACGAGCAGTACTTC.

This clonotype was seen a few times. The chain is built from TRBV5-6 and TRBJ1-1, with D uncertain. The V end was cut by 7 bases, the J end by 4 bases, with 17 bases between. CDR3 length: 14 residues. CDR1 is SGHDT, CDR2 YYEEEE, per germline. DNA for the CDR3: TGTGCCAGCGTCGAAAGGTCTCTGTTCACTGAAGCTTTCTTT. Translation gives CASVERSLFTEAFF.

This clonotype was seen many times. The chain carries TRBV12-3 or TRBV12-4 and TRBJ2-7; D is perhaps TRBD1 (5 bases). This CDR3 region has 13 residues. V gave up 8 bases and J gave up 7 bases, with 18 bases separating them. CDR3 amino acids: CASGIQGWREQYF. The CDR3 coding sequence is TGTGCCAGCGGAATCCAGGGTTGGCGGGAGCAGTACTTC.

V gene TRBV3-1 combines with J gene TRBJ1-6, with D possibly being TRBD1 (5 bases). The CDR3 runs 14 residues. V was cut by 8 bases and J by 9 bases, with 17 bases left in between. Germline loops: CDR1 LGHDT, CDR2 YNNKEL (reference sequence). The CDR3 here is CASAVGLRSSPLHF. DNA of the CDR3: TGTGCCAGCGCCGTGGGACTGAGGAGTTCACCCCTCCACTTT.